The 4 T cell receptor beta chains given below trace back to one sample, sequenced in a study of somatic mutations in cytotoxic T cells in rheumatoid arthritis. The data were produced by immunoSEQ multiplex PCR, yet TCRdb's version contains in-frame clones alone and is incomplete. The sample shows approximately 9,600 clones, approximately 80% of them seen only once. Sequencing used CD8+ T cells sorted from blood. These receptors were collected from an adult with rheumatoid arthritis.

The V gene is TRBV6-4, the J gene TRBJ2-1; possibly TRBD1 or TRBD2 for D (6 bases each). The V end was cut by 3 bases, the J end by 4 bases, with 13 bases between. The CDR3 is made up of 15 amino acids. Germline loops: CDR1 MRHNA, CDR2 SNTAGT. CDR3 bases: TGTGCCAGCAGTGATCGACAGGCGGGGTACAATGAGCAGTTCTTC. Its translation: CASSDRQAGYNEQFF.

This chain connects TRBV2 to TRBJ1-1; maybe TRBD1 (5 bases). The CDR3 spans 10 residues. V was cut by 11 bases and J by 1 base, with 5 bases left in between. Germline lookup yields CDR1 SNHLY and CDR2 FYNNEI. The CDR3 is CAGGNTEAFF. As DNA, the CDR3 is TGTGCCGGGGGGAACACTGAAGCTTTCTTT.

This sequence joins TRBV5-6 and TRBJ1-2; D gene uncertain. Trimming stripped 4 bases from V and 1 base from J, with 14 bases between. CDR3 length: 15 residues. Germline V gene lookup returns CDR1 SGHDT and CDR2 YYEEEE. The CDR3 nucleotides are TGTGCCAGCAGCCCTATGGCAGGTAGTAACTATGGCTACACCTTC. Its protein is CASSPMAGSNYGYTF.

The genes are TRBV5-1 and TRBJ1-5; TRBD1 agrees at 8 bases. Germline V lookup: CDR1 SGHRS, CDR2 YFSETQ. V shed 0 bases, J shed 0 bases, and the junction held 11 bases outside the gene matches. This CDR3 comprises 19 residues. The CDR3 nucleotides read TGCGCCAGCAGCTTGGGCAGGGGGCCCCAAAGATATAGCAATCAGCCCCAGCATTTT. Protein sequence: CASSLGRGPQRYSNQPQHF.